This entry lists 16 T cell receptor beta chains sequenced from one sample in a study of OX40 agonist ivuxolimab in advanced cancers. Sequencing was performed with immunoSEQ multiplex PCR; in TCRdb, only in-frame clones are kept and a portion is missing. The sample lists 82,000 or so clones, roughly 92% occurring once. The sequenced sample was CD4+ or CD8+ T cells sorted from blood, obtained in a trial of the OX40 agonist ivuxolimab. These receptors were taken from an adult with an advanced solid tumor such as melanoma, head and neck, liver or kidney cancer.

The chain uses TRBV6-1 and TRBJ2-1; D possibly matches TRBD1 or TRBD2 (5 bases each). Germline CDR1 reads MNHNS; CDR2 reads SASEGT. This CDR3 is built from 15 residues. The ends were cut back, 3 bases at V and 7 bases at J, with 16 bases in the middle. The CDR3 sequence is CASSDGPGQWNEQFF. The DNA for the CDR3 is TGTGCCAGCAGTGATGGTCCGGGGCAGTGGAATGAGCAGTTCTTC.

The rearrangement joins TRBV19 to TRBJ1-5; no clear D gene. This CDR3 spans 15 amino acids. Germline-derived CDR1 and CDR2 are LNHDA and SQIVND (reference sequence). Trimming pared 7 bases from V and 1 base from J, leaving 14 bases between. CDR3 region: CASTPQDLSNQPQHF. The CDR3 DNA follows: TGTGCCAGTACCCCCCAGGACCTAAGCAATCAGCCCCAGCATTTT.

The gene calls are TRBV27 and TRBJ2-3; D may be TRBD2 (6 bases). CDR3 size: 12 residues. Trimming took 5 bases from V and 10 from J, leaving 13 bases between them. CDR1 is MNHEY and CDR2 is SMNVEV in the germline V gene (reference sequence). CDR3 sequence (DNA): TGTGCCAGCAGTACCCTTAGCGGCCCGCAGTATTTT. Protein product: CASSTLSGPQYF.

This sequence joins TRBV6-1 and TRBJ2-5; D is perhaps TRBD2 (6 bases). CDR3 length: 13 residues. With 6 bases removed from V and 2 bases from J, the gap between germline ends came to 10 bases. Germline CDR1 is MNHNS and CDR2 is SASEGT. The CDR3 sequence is CASRRSGQETQYF. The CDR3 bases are TGTGCCAGCAGGAGGAGCGGGCAAGAGACCCAGTACTTC.

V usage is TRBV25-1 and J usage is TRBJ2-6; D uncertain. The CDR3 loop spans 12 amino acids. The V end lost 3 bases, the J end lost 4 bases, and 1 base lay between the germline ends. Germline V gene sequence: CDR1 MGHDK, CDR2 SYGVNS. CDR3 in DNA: TGTGCCAGCAGTGAGGGGGCCAACGTCCTGACTTTC. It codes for CASSEGANVLTF.

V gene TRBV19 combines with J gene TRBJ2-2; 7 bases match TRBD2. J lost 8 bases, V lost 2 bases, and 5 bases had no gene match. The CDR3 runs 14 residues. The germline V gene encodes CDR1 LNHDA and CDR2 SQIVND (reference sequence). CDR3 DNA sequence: TGTGCCAGTAGTATACTGGGACTAAAAGGGGAGCTGTTTTTT. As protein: CASSILGLKGELFF.

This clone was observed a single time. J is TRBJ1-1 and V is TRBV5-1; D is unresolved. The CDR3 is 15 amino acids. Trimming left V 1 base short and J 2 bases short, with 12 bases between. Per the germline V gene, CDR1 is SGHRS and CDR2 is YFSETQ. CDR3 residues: CASSLYMGGNTEAFF. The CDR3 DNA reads TGCGCCAGCAGCTTGTATATGGGTGGAAACACTGAAGCTTTCTTT.

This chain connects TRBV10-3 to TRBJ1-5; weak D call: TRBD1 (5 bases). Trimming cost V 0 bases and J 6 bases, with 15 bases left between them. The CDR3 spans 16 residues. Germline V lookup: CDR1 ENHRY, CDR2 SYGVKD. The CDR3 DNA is TGTGCCATCAGTGAGTCGACTACCTCGGGGGTTCAGCCCCAGCATTTT. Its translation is CAISESTTSGVQPQHF.

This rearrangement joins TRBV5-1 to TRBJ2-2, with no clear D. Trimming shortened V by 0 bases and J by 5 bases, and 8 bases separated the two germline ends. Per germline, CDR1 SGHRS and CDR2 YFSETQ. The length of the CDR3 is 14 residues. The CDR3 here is CASSLALETGELFF. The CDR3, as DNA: TGCGCCAGCAGCTTGGCCTTAGAAACCGGGGAGCTGTTTTTT.

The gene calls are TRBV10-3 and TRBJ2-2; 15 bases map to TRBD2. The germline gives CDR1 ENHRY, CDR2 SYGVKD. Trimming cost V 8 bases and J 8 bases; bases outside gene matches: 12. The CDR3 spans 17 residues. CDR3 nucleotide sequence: TGTGCCATCGGTAGCCGCCCGGGACTAGCGGGAGGAGGGGAGCTGTTTTTT. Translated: CAIGSRPGLAGGGELFF.

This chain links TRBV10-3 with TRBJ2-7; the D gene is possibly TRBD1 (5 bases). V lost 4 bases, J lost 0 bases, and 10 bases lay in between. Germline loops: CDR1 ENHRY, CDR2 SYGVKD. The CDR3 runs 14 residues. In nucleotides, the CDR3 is TGTGCCATCAGTGTAGCAGGGAACTCCTACGAGCAGTACTTC. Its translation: CAISVAGNSYEQYF.

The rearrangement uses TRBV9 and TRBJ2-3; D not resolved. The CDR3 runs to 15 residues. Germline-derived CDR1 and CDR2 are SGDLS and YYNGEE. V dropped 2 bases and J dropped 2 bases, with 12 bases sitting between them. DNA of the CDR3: TGTGCCAGCAGCGTCGGCGAGCCTAACACAGATACGCAGTATTTT. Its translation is CASSVGEPNTDTQYF.

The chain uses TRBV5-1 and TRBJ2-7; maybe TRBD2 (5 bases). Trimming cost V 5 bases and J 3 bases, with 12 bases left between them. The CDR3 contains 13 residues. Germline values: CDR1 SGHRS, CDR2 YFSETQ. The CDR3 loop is CASSPVGVYEQYF. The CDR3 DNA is TGCGCCAGCAGTCCGGTCGGGGTCTACGAGCAGTACTTC.

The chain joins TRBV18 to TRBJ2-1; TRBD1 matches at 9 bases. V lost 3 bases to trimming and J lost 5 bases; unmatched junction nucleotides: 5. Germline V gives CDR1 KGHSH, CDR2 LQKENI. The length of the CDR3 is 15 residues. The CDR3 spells CASSPPGQGNNEQFF. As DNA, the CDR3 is TGTGCCAGCTCACCTCCGGGACAGGGCAACAATGAGCAGTTCTTC.

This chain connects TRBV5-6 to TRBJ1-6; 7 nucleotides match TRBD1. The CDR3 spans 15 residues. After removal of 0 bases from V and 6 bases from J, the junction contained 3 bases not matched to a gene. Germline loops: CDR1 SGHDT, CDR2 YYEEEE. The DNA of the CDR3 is TGTGCCAGCAGCTTGGACGACAGGGTTAATTCACCCCTCCACTTT. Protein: CASSLDDRVNSPLHF.

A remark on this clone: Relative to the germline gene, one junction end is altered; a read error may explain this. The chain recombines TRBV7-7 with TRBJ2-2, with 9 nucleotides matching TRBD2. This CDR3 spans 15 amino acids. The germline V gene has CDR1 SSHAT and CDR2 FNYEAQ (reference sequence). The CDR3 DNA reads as TGTGCTAGCAGCTCCGGGACTAGCAACACCGGGGAGCTGTTTTTT. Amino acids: CASSSGTSNTGELFF.